The 25 T cell receptor beta chains given below trace back to one sample, sequenced in a study of T cell clusters in autoimmune cytopenias. Approximately 36,000 genome equivalents of blood DNA were amplified for TRB. Multiplex touch-down PCR amplified TRB using TRB-A and TRB-B pools in one tube. TCRdb reprocessed the multiplex PCR reads and reports one entry per CDR3 protein, with no DNA. Recorded for this sample: some 7,000 distinct CDR3 sequences. The specimen sequenced was peripheral blood. These receptors originate from a human donor with an autoimmune cytopenia or autoimmune hepatitis (not recorded which).

The V call is TRBV10-1, the J call TRBJ2-7. This CDR3 contains 14 residues. The germline gives CDR1 WNHNN, CDR2 SYGVQD (reference sequence). This CDR3 is CASSESRTDAEQYF.

The gene calls are TRBV20-1 and TRBJ2-5; the TCRdb call, TRBD2, lacks DNA for checking. CDR1 DFQATT and CDR2 SNEGSKA come from the germline V gene (reference sequence). The CDR3 has 13 amino acids. This chain's CDR3 is CSAWASRGETQYF.

This sequence joins TRBV28 and TRBJ1-4; the D call from TCRdb, TRBD1, cannot be confirmed without DNA. This CDR3 region has 14 residues. CDR1 and CDR2 (germline): MDHEN, SYDVKM. The CDR3 protein is CASSVEQGDEKLFF.

The chain combines TRBV27 with TRBJ2-5; the D gene TCRdb calls, TRBD2, cannot be checked with no DNA. The CDR3 covers 16 residues. Germline V gives CDR1 MNHEY, CDR2 SMNVEV (reference sequence). CDR3 residues: CASSGLAGGRQETQYF.

The chain couples TRBV18 to TRBJ2-3. Germline V gene data show CDR1 as KGHSH and CDR2 as LQKENI. The CDR3 consists of 15 residues. CDR3 region: CASSRSAIHTDTQYF.

This clonotype ranks as medium-sized in terms of frequency. The CDR3 reads CASSVVQANTEAFF. V gene TRBV19 combines with J gene TRBJ1-1; TCRdb's D call, TRBD1, is unchecked because there is no DNA. Looked up from germline, CDR1 is LNHDA and CDR2 is SQIVND (reference sequence). CDR3 length: 14 amino acids. The variable domain in full, completed from reference TRBV19 and TRBJ1-1, reads DGGITQSPKYLFRKEGQNVTLSCEQNLNHDAMYWYRQDPGQGLRLIYYSQIVNDFQKGDIAEGYSVSREKKESFPLTVTSAQKNPTAFYLCASSVVQANTEAFFGQGTRLTVV.

Frequency places this clonotype as medium-sized. V and J are TRBV6-5 and TRBJ2-2; TCRdb names TRBD2, which stays unverified in the absence of DNA. The CDR3 is 14 residues long. CDR1 is MNHEY and CDR2 is SVGAGI in the germline V gene. The CDR3 is CASSNPLRERELFF.

According to its frequency, this clonotype is medium-sized. This chain uses TRBV5-6 with TRBJ1-2; TCRdb designates TRBD1, a call that cannot be tested without DNA. This CDR3 is built from 14 residues. Germline loops: CDR1 SGHDT, CDR2 YYEEEE. Here the CDR3 reads CASSFRTVNYGYTF.

This rearrangement joins TRBV10-3 to TRBJ2-1. The CDR3 runs 15 residues. From germline, CDR1 is ENHRY and CDR2 SYGVKD. The CDR3 loop is CAISVGGLSYNEQFF.

This clonotype is classed as medium-sized (0.01 to 0.1%) by frequency. The chain uses TRBV19 and TRBJ2-2. This CDR3 has 14 residues. Germline CDR1 and CDR2: LNHDA and SQIVND (reference sequence). The CDR3: CASSIISSTGELFF.

Considering frequency, this clonotype is medium-sized. The gene calls are TRBV18 and TRBJ2-1; TCRdb's D gene call, TRBD2, goes unchecked for lack of DNA. CDR3 length: 15 amino acids. CDR1 and CDR2 from the germline V gene are KGHSH and LQKENI. CDR3 residues: CASSPVAGKYNEQFF.

This clonotype shows up as medium-sized by frequency. This chain uses TRBV29-1 with TRBJ1-3. The CDR3 spans 13 residues. Per the germline V gene, CDR1 is SQVTM and CDR2 is ANQGSEA. CDR3 in amino acids: CSVEIFSGNTIYF.

The chain is built from TRBV6-1 and TRBJ2-7. The CDR3 totals 14 residues. Per germline, CDR1 MNHNS and CDR2 SASEGT. CDR3 sequence: CASSDGRELDEQYF.

This CDR3 reads CATSRGVGTDTQYF. The J gene is TRBJ2-3, the V gene TRBV24-1; absent DNA, TCRdb's TRBD1 call cannot be checked. The germline CDR1 and CDR2 sequences are KGHDR and SFDVKD. The CDR3 extends over 14 amino acids.

The chain links TRBV6-5 to TRBJ2-7; with no DNA, the TCRdb D assignment of TRBD2 cannot be verified. The CDR3 contains 16 residues. Germline CDR1 is MNHEY and CDR2 is SVGAGI. CDR3 region: CASSEWTSGRTREQYF.

The J gene is TRBJ2-5, the V gene TRBV19; lacking DNA, the TRBD2 call made by TCRdb goes unchecked. Germline CDR1 LNHDA, CDR2 SQIVND (reference sequence). CDR3 length: 15 residues. The CDR3 reads CATVGLAGGYETQYF.

The chain links TRBV6-5 to TRBJ2-7; the TCRdb D gene call, TRBD1, has no DNA to confirm it. This CDR3 region has 15 residues. The germline gives CDR1 MNHEY, CDR2 SVGAGI. CDR3 in amino acids: CASSRQGLTSYEQYF.

Its frequency marks this clonotype as medium-sized. This chain's CDR3 is CASSPIAEITDTQYF. This chain joins TRBV18 and TRBJ2-3; no DNA is available, so the TRBD2 call from TCRdb remains unchecked. Germline CDR1 reads KGHSH; CDR2 reads LQKENI. The CDR3 has 15 residues.

The rearrangement joins TRBV5-1 to TRBJ1-1; TCRdb designates TRBD1, a call that cannot be tested without DNA. Germline assignment: CDR1 SGHRS and CDR2 YFSETQ. CDR3 size: 14 residues. This CDR3 is CASSPGTGLGRAFF.

The genes are TRBV20-1 and TRBJ2-7; TCRdb's D call of TRBD2 is untestable without DNA. Germline V gene sequence: CDR1 DFQATT, CDR2 SNEGSKA (reference sequence). This CDR3 comprises 13 residues. CDR3 protein: CSARVAGGVEQYF.

This chain uses TRBV5-1 with TRBJ1-1. CDR3 length: 13 amino acids. CDR1 and CDR2 from the germline V gene are SGHRS and YFSETQ. CDR3 loop: CASSEALETEAFF.

The CDR3: CASRFNGRRTDTQYF. The rearrangement links TRBV5-1 to TRBJ2-3; TCRdb lists TRBD2, though no DNA is available to test this call. Germline V gene sequence: CDR1 SGHRS, CDR2 YFSETQ. This CDR3 spans 15 amino acids.

The chain uses TRBV5-1 and TRBJ2-3. The CDR3 extends over 17 amino acids. The germline CDR1 and CDR2 sequences are SGHRS and YFSETQ. The CDR3 spells CASSVGLAGPGTDTQYF.

This clonotype counts as medium-sized by frequency. The chain carries TRBV6-5 and TRBJ2-7. The CDR3 is made up of 14 amino acids. CDR1 is MNHEY and CDR2 is SVGAGI in the germline V gene. This chain's CDR3 is CASSYSIWAYEQYF.

The chain joins TRBV10-3 to TRBJ1-2; the D call of TRBD1 rests on TCRdb alone, since no DNA is present to check it. The germline gives CDR1 ENHRY, CDR2 SYGVKD. CDR3 length: 13 amino acids. The CDR3 region is CAISERPEEGYTF.